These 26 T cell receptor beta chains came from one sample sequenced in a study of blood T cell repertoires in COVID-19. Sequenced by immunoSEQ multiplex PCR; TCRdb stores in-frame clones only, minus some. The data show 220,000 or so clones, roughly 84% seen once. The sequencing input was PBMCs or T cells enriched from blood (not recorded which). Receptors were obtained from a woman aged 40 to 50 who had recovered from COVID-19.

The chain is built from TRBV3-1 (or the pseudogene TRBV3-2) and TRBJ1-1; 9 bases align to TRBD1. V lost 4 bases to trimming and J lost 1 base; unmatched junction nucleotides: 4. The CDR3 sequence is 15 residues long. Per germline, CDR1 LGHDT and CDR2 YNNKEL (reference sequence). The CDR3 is CASSLRQGGNTEAFF. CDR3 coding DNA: TGTGCCAGCAGCCTTCGACAGGGGGGGAACACTGAAGCTTTCTTT.

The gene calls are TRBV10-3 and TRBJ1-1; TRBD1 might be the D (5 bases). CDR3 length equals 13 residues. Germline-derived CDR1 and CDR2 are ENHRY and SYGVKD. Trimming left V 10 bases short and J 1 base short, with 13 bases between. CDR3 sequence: CATKTDTNTEAFF. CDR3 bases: TGTGCCACCAAGACAGATACGAACACTGAAGCTTTCTTT.

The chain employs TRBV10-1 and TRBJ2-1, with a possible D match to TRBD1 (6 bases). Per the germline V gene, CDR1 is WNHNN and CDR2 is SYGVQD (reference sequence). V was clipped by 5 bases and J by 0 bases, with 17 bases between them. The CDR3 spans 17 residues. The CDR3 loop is CASSPRAGQNSYNEQFF. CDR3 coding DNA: TGCGCCAGCAGTCCTCGGGCCGGACAGAACTCCTACAATGAGCAGTTCTTC.

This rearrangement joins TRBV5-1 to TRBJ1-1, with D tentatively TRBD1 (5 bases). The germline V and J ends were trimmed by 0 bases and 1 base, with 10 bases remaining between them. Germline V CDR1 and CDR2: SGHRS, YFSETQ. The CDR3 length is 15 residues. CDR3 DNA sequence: TGCGCCAGCAGCTTGGTTCAGGGCGGGAACACTGAAGCTTTCTTT. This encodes CASSLVQGGNTEAFF.

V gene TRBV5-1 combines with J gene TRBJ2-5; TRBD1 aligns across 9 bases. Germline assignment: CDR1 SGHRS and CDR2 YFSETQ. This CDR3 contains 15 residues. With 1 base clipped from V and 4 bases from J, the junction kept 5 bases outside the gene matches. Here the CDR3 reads CASSLMGTGPETQYF. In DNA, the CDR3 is TGCGCCAGCAGCTTGATGGGGACAGGGCCAGAGACCCAGTACTTC.

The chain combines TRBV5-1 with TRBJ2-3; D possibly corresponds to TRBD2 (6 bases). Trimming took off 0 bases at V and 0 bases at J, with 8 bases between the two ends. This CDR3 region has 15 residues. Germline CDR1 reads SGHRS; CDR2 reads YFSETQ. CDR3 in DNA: TGCGCCAGCAGCTTGGATGGAGGGAGCACAGATACGCAGTATTTT. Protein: CASSLDGGSTDTQYF.

CDR3 coding DNA: TGTGCCAGCAGCTACTCCTCTAGCGGCTACAATGAGCAGTTCTTC. Amino acid sequence: CASSYSSSGYNEQFF. This rearrangement joins TRBV7-2 to TRBJ2-1, with TRBD2 matching 7 bases. The J segment lost 3 bases and the V segment lost 4 bases, leaving 6 bases of the junction unmatched. Germline V gene sequence: CDR1 SGHTA, CDR2 FQGNSA. The CDR3 contains 15 residues. The variable domain in full, completed from reference TRBV7-2 and TRBJ2-1, reads GAGVSQSPSNKVTEKGKDVELRCDPISGHTALYWYRQSLGQGLEFLIYFQGNSAPDKSGLPSDRFSAERTGGSVSTLTIQRTQQEDSAVYLCASSYSSSGYNEQFFGPGTRLTVL.

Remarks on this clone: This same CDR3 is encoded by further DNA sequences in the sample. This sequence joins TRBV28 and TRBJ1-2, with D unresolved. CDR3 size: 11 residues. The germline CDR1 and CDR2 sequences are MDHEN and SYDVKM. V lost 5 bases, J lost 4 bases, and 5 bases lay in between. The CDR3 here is CASSGLYGYTF. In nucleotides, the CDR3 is TGTGCCAGCAGTGGCCTCTATGGCTACACCTTC.

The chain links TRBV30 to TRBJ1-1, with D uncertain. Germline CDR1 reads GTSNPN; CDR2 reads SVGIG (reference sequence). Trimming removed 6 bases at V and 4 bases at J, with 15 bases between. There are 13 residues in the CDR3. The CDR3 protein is CACLNGVGTEAFF. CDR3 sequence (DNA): TGTGCCTGCCTTAACGGGGTGGGCACTGAAGCTTTCTTT.

CDR3 DNA sequence: TGCGCCAGCACTTTAGGCGGGATGGCCAAAAACATTCAGTACTTC. It codes for CASTLGGMAKNIQYF. The rearrangement joins TRBV5-1 to TRBJ2-4, with D maybe TRBD2 (6 bases). The CDR3 extends over 15 amino acids. With 6 bases removed from V and 1 base from J, the gap between germline ends came to 14 bases. Germline assignment: CDR1 SGHRS and CDR2 YFSETQ.

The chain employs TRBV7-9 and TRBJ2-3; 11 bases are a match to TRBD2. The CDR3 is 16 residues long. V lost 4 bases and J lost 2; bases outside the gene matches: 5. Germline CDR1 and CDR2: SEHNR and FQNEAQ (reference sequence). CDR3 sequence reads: CASSSTSGIITDTQYF. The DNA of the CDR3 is TGTGCCAGCAGCTCGACTAGCGGGATTATCACAGATACGCAGTATTTT.

The DNA for the CDR3 is TGTGCCAGCAGACGCCACAGGGCCCAAGAGACCCAGTACTTC. It yields the protein CASRRHRAQETQYF. The chain combines TRBV28 with TRBJ2-5; a weak D match, TRBD1 (6 bases). The CDR3 is 14 residues long. The germline V gene has CDR1 MDHEN and CDR2 SYDVKM. Trimming removed 6 bases from V and 1 base from J, with 12 bases in between.

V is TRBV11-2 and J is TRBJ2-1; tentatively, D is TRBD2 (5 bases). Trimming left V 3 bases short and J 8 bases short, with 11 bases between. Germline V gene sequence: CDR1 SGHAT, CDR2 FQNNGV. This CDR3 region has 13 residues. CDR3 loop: CASSFRDIDEQFF. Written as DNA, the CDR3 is TGTGCCAGCAGCTTCCGGGATATCGATGAGCAGTTCTTC.

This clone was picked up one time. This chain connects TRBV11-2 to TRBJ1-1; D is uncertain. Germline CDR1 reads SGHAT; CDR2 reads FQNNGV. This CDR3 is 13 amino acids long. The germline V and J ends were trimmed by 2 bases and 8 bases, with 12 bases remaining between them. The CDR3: CASSLYRESEAFF. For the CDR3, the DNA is TGTGCCAGCAGCTTATATCGGGAATCGGAAGCTTTCTTT.

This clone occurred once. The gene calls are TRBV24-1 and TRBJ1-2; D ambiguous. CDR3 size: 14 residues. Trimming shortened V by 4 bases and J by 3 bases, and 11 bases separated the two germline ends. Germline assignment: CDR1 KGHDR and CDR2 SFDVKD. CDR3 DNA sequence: TGTGCCACCAGTGACCCCTATACCGACTATGGCTACACCTTC. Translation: CATSDPYTDYGYTF.

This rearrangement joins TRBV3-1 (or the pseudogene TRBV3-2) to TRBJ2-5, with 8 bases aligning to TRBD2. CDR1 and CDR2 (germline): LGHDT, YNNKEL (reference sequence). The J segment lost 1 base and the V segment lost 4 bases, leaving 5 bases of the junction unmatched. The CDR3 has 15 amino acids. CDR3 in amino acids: CASSPLLAAQETQYF. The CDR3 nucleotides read TGTGCCAGCAGCCCCTTACTAGCGGCCCAAGAGACCCAGTACTTC.

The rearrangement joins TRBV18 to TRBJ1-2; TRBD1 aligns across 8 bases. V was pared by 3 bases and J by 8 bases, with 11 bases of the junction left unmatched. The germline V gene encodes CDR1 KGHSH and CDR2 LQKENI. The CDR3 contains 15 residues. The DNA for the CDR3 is TGTGCCAGCTCACCCTCCGGACAGGGCGGTTACGGCTACACCTTC. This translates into CASSPSGQGGYGYTF.

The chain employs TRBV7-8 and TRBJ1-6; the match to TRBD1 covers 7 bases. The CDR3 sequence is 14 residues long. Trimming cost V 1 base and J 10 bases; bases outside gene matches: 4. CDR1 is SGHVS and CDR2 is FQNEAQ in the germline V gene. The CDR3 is CASSLEGADSPLHF. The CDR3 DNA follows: TGTGCCAGCAGCTTAGAGGGGGCAGACTCACCCCTCCACTTT.

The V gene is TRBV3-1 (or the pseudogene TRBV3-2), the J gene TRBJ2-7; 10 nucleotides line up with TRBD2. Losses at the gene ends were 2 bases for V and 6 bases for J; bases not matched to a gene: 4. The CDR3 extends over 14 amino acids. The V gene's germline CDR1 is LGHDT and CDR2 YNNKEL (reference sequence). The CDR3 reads CASSQLAGAAEQYF. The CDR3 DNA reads TGTGCCAGCAGCCAACTAGCGGGAGCCGCCGAGCAGTACTTC.

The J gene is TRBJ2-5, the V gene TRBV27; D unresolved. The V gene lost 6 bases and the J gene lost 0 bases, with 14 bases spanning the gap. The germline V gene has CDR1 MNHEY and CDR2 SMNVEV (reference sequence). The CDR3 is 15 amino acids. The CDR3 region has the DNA TGTGCCAGCAGGACTCTATACGGTTACCAAGAGACCCAGTACTTC. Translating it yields CASRTLYGYQETQYF.

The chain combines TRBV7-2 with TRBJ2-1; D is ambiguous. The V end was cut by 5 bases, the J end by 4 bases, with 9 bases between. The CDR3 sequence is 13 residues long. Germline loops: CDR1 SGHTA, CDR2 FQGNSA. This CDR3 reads CASSLRLYNEQFF. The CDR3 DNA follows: TGTGCCAGCAGCCTCCGACTGTACAATGAGCAGTTCTTC.

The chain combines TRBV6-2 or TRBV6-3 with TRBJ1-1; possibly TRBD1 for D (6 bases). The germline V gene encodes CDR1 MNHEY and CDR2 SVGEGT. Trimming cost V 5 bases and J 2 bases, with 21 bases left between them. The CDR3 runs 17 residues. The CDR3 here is CASSTLATGRGNTEAFF. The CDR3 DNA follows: TGTGCCAGCAGTACCCTTGCCACGGGCAGGGGAAACACTGAAGCTTTCTTT.

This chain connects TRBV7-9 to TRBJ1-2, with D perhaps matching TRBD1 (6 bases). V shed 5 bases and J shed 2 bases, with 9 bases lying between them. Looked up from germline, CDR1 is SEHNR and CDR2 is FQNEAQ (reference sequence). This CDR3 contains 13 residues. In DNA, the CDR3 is TGTGCCAGCAGCCAAACAGGGAACTATGGCTACACCTTC. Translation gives CASSQTGNYGYTF.

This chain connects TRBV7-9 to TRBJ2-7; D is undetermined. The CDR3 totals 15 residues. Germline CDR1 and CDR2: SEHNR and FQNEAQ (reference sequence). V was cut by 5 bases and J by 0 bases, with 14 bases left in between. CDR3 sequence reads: CASSDFRSSSYEQYF. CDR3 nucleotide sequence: TGTGCCAGCAGCGATTTTAGATCGAGCTCCTACGAGCAGTACTTC. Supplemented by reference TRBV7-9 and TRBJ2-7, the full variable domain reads DTGVSQNPRHKITKRGQNVTFRCDPISEHNRLYWYRQTLGQGPEFLTYFQNEAQLEKSRLLSDRFSAERPKGSFSTLEIQRTEQGDSAMYLCASSDFRSSSYEQYFGPGTRLTVT.

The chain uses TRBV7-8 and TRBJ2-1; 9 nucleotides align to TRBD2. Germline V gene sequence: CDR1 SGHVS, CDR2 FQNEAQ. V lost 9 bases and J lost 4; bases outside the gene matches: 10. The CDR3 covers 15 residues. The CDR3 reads CASSHGTSSYNEQFF. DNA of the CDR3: TGTGCCAGTTCGCACGGGACTAGCTCTTACAATGAGCAGTTCTTC.

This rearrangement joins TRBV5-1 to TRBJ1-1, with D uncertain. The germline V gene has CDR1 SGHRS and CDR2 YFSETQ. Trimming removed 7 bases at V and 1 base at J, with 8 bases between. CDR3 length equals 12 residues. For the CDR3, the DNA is TGCGCCAGCTCCTCCTCGAACACTGAAGCTTTCTTT. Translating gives CASSSSNTEAFF.